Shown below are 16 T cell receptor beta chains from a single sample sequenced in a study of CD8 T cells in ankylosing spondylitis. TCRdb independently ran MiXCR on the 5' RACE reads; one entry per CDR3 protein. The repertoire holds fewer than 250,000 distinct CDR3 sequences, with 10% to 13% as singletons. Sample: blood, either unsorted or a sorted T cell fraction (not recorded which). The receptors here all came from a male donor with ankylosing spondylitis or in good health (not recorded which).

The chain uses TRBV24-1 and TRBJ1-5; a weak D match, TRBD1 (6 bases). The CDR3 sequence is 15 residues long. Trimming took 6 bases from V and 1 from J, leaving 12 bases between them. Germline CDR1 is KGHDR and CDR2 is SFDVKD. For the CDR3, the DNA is TGTGCCACCAGTCAGGGGCAGGGGAGCAATCAGCCCCAGCATTTT. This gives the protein CATSQGQGSNQPQHF.

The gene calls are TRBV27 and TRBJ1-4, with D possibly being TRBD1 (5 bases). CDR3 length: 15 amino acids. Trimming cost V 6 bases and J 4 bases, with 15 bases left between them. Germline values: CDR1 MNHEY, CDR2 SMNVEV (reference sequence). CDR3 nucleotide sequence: TGTGCCAGCAGGGATAAGGGACCGCTTAATGAAAAACTGTTTTTT. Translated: CASRDKGPLNEKLFF.

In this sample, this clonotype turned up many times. This chain's CDR3 is CASSPYPQGGDTGELFF. CDR3 nucleotides: TGTGCCAGCAGTCCCTACCCACAGGGAGGGGACACCGGGGAGCTGTTTTTT. The genes are TRBV12-3 or TRBV12-4 and TRBJ2-2; tentative D call: TRBD2 (7 bases). CDR3 size: 17 residues. The ends were cut back, 5 bases at V and 3 bases at J, with 19 bases in the middle.

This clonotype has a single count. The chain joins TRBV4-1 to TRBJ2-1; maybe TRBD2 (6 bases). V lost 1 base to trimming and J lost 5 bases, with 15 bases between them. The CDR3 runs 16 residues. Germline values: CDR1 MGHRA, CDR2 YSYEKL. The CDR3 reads CASSQVTSKPDNEQFF. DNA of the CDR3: TGCGCCAGCAGCCAAGTTACTAGCAAACCTGACAATGAGCAGTTCTTC.

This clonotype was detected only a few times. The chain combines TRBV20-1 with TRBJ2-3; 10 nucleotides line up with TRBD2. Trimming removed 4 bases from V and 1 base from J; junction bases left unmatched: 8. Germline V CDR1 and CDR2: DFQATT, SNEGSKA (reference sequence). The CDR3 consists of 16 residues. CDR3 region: CSAKIPGTSGTDTQYF. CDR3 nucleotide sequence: TGCAGTGCTAAAATTCCCGGGACTAGCGGCACAGATACGCAGTATTTT.

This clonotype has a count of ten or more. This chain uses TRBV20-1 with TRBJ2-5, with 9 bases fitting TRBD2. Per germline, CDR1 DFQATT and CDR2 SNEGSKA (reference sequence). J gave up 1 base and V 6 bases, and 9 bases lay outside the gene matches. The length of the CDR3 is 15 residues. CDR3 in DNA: TGCAGTGCCCTCCCGACTAGCGGAGCCCAAGAGACCCAGTACTTC. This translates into CSALPTSGAQETQYF.

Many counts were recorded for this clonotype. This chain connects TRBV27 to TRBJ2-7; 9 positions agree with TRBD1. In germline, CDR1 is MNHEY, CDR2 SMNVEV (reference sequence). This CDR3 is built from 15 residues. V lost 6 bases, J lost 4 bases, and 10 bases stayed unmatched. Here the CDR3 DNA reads TGTGCCAGCAGCAGTCCGGGACAGGGTGTATACGAGCAGTACTTC. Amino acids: CASSSPGQGVYEQYF.

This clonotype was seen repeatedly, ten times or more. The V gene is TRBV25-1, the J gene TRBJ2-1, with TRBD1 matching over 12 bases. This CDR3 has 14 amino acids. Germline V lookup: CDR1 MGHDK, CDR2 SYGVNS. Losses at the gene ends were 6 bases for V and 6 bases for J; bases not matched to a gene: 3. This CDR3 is CASRPGQGANEQFF. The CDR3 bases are TGTGCCAGCAGGCCGGGACAGGGGGCCAATGAGCAGTTCTTC.

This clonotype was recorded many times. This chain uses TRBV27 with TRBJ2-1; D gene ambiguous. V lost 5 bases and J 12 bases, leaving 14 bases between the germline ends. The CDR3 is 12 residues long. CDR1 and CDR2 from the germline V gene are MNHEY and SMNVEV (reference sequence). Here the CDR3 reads CASSPDVHGQFF. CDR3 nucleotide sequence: TGTGCCAGCAGTCCCGACGTACACGGGCAGTTCTTC.

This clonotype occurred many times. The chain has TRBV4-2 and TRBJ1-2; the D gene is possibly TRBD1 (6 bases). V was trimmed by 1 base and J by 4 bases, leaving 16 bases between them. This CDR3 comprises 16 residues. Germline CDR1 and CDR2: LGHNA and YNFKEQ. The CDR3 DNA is TGTGCCAGCAGCCAAGGGGGGCAGGGAGGTGGCTATGGCTACACCTTC. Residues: CASSQGGQGGGYGYTF.

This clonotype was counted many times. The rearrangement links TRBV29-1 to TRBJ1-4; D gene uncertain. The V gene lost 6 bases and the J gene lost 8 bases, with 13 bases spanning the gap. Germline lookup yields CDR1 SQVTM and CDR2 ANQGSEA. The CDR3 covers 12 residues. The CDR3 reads CSVATRAEKLFF. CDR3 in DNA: TGCAGCGTCGCAACTCGGGCAGAAAAACTGTTTTTT.

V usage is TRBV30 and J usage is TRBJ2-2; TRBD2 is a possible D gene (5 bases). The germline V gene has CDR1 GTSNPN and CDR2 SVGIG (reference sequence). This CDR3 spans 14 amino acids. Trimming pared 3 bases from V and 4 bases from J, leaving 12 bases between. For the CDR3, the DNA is TGTGCCTGGAGAACAGCGGCCACCACCGGGGAGCTGTTTTTT. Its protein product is CAWRTAATTGELFF.

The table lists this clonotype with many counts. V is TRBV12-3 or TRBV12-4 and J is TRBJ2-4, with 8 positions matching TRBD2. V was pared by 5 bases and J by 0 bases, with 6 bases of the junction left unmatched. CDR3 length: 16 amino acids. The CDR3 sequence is CASSRRGDIAKNIQYF. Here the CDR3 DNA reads TGTGCCAGCAGTCGGCGGGGGGACATAGCCAAAAACATTCAGTACTTC.

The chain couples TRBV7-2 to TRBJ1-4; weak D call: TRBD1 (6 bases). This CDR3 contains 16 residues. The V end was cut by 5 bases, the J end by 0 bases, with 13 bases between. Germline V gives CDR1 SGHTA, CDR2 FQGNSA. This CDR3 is CASSDPTGPTNEKLFF. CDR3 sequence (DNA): TGTGCCAGCAGCGACCCAACAGGGCCAACTAATGAAAAACTGTTTTTT.

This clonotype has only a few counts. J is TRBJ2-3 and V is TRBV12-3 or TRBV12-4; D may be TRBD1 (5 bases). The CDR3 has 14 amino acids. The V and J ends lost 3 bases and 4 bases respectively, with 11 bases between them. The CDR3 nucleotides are TGTGCCAGCAGTTTGGACAAGGACGCAGATACGCAGTATTTT. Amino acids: CASSLDKDADTQYF.

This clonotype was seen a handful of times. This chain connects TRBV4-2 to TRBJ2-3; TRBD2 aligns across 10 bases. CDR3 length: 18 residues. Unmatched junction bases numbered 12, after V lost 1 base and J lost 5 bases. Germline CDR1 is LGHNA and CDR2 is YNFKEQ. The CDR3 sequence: CASSQVPSVSGGGDTQYF. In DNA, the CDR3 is TGTGCCAGCAGCCAAGTCCCGTCGGTGAGCGGGGGGGGAGATACGCAGTATTTT.